The 8 T cell receptor beta chains reported below all come from one sample, sequenced in a study of T cell clones after liver transplantation. Using immunoSEQ multiplex PCR, the repertoire was profiled, and TCRdb retains in-frame clones only, with some absent. The sample carries around 80,000 clones, roughly 80% recorded once. Sequenced material: CD4+ T cells from blood, taken roughly 3.5 years after liver transplant. These receptor sequences come from a human patient who received a liver transplant. Some T cells may possibly be graft donor cells.

This clone was detected only once. The rearrangement joins TRBV4-3 to TRBJ1-2; D gene unclear. The CDR3 runs to 15 residues. Deletions cut 0 bases from V and 2 bases from J, with 10 bases between. Germline-derived CDR1 and CDR2 are LGHNA and YSLEER. CDR3 sequence: CASSQDSNGNYGYTF. Written as DNA, the CDR3 is TGCGCCAGCAGCCAAGACAGCAACGGAAACTATGGCTACACCTTC.

The CDR3 nucleotides read TGCGCCAGCAGGACCTTAGCGGGAGCGGCCGCAGATACGCAGTATTTT. This gives the protein CASRTLAGAAADTQYF. The J gene is TRBJ2-3, the V gene TRBV10-2, with TRBD2 matching over 9 bases. The CDR3 runs 16 residues. J gave up 4 bases and V 6 bases, and 11 bases lay outside the gene matches. Germline values: CDR1 WSHSY, CDR2 SAAADI.

This clone is a singleton in its sample. The chain joins TRBV6-1 to TRBJ2-7; maybe TRBD1 (6 bases). The germline V gene encodes CDR1 MNHNS and CDR2 SASEGT. V shed 8 bases and J shed 3 bases, with 14 bases lying between them. This CDR3 contains 13 residues. Written as DNA, the CDR3 is TGTGCCAGCGAAATAGGGACATTCTACGAGCAGTACTTC. Its protein is CASEIGTFYEQYF.

The CDR3 DNA follows: TGTGCCAGCTCACCACAGGAGGGCGTGAACACTGAAGCTTTCTTT. This encodes CASSPQEGVNTEAFF. The J gene is TRBJ1-1, the V gene TRBV18; D call uncertain. Germline V gene lookup returns CDR1 KGHSH and CDR2 LQKENI. The germline V and J ends were trimmed by 1 base and 0 bases, with 9 bases remaining between them. The CDR3 is made up of 15 amino acids.

The chain employs TRBV2 and TRBJ1-5; perhaps TRBD1 as D (6 bases). Trimming removed 2 bases from V and 7 bases from J, with 15 bases in between. The CDR3 consists of 15 residues. Germline V gives CDR1 SNHLY, CDR2 FYNNEI. The CDR3, as DNA: TGTGCCAGCAGTGAACTGGGGGGGGCCGGGCAGCCCCAGCATTTT. This translates into CASSELGGAGQPQHF.

The chain employs TRBV2 and TRBJ2-7; 9 bases are a match to TRBD2. With 4 bases clipped from V and 5 bases from J, the junction kept 9 bases outside the gene matches. Germline V gene data show CDR1 as SNHLY and CDR2 as FYNNEI. This CDR3 is 15 amino acids long. DNA for the CDR3: TGTGCCAGCAGTGGACTAGCGGAGGTGAGGAACGAGCAGTACTTC. It translates to CASSGLAEVRNEQYF.

This clone was counted a few times. The chain is built from TRBV5-6 and TRBJ2-3, with D unresolved. V was cut by 1 base and J by 3 bases, with 15 bases left in between. The CDR3 extends over 16 amino acids. Germline CDR1 is SGHDT and CDR2 is YYEEEE. The DNA for the CDR3 is TGTGCCAGCAGCTTGAGGGTGGGCCCAGCAACAGATACGCAGTATTTT. This encodes CASSLRVGPATDTQYF. Full variable domain (remainder filled in from reference TRBV5-6 and TRBJ2-3): DAGVTQSPTHLIKTRGQQVTLRCSPKSGHDTVSWYQQALGQGPQFIFQYYEEEERQRGNFPDRFSGHQFPNYSSELNVNALLLGDSALYLCASSLRVGPATDTQYFGPGTRLTVL.

The chain is built from TRBV28 and TRBJ2-6; no clear D. Germline V lookup: CDR1 MDHEN, CDR2 SYDVKM. This CDR3 has 15 residues. Trimming left V 0 bases short and J 2 bases short, with 5 bases between. The chain's CDR3 is CASSLWGTGANVLTF. CDR3 DNA sequence: TGTGCCAGCAGTTTATGGGGTACTGGGGCCAACGTCCTGACTTTC.